The 5 T cell receptor beta chains in this list originate from one sample, sequenced in a study of T cells in Graves' hyperthyroidism and ophthalmopathy. From RNA transcripts, TCR beta CDR3 regions were amplified. With the HTBI primer set, the TCR CDR3 went through a first round of RT-PCR. In TCRdb, the multiplex PCR reads were re-called with MiXCR into one record per CDR3 protein. The sample shows hundreds of thousands of distinct CDR3 sequences, 20% of them seen only once. The sample comprised blood. The receptors derive from a man under 40 with Graves' ophthalmopathy.

This clonotype showed up just once. This chain connects TRBV5-4 to TRBJ2-7; D possibly matches TRBD1 or TRBD2 (8 bases each). Trimming pared 4 bases from V and 5 bases from J, leaving 22 bases between. The CDR3 has 16 amino acids. In germline, CDR1 is SGHNT, CDR2 YYREEE (reference sequence). Here the CDR3 reads CASSRGGARGRHEQYF. The CDR3, as DNA: TGTGCCAGCAGCCGGGGGGGCGCCAGGGGGCGCCACGAGCAGTACTTC.

The sample holds a few counts of this clonotype. The chain links TRBV6-1 to TRBJ2-2; 7 nucleotides agree with TRBD2. The CDR3 sequence is 15 residues long. Trimming at V came to 3 bases and at J to 2 bases, leaving 3 bases not matched to a gene. Germline lookup yields CDR1 MNHNS and CDR2 SASEGT. This CDR3 reads CASSDQRDNTGELFF. The DNA of the CDR3 is TGTGCCAGCAGTGACCAGCGGGACAACACCGGGGAGCTGTTTTTT.

The rearrangement uses TRBV5-1 and TRBJ2-7, with D possibly called TRBD1 or TRBD2 (5 bases each). V lost 3 bases and J lost 3, with 16 bases in between. CDR1 and CDR2 from the germline V gene are SGHRS and YFSETQ. The CDR3 is 15 residues long. Here the CDR3 reads CASSSKPGRGYEQYF. DNA for the CDR3: TGCGCCAGCAGCTCTAAACCGGGACGAGGCTACGAGCAGTACTTC.

The chain employs TRBV6-1 and TRBJ2-2; no firm D call. The V and J ends lost 4 bases and 5 bases respectively, with 11 bases between them. The CDR3 spans 14 residues. Per germline, CDR1 MNHNS and CDR2 SASEGT. The CDR3 reads CASSGSLRTGELFF. The CDR3, as DNA: TGTGCCAGCAGTGGGAGCTTGCGGACCGGGGAGCTGTTTTTT.

This clonotype was recorded many times. This chain joins TRBV28 and TRBJ1-5; TRBD1 aligns across 7 bases. CDR1 and CDR2 from the germline V gene are MDHEN and SYDVKM. V trimming: 7 bases; J trimming: 0 bases; junction bases outside the gene matches: 9. This CDR3 region has 16 residues. DNA of the CDR3: TGTGCCAGCATCCCACCCAGGGGGACTAGCAATCAGCCCCAGCATTTT. It translates to CASIPPRGTSNQPQHF.